Below, 26 T cell receptor beta chains from the same sample are listed, as sequenced in a study of blood T cell repertoires in COVID-19. The table came from immunoSEQ multiplex PCR; TCRdb's copy has only in-frame clones and leaves some out. Seen here are over 250,000 clones, 83% observed once, and the top ten hold more than 8%. What was sequenced was peripheral blood. The source is a woman between 45 and 65 years old who had recovered from COVID-19.

As regards this clone: Other DNA sequences within the sample encode an identical CDR3. The chain employs TRBV7-2 and TRBJ2-5; 8 nucleotides line up with TRBD2. V lost 0 bases, J lost 4 bases, and 4 bases stayed unmatched. This CDR3 has 15 residues. Looked up from germline, CDR1 is SGHTA and CDR2 is FQGNSA. CDR3 DNA: TGTGCCAGCAGCTTAGCCTTGGCGGGAGGAGAGACCCAGTACTTC. This sequence encodes CASSLALAGGETQYF.

The chain employs TRBV29-1 and TRBJ2-7, with 8 bases fitting TRBD1. This CDR3 has 14 amino acids. Unmatched junction bases numbered 13, after V lost 6 bases and J lost 6 bases. The V gene's germline CDR1 is SQVTM and CDR2 ANQGSEA. The CDR3 protein is CSVIKQGAAGEQYF. CDR3 in DNA: TGCAGCGTGATCAAGCAGGGGGCTGCGGGCGAGCAGTACTTC.

The gene calls are TRBV18 and TRBJ1-5; the match to TRBD1 covers 10 bases. CDR1 is KGHSH, CDR2 LQKENI, per germline. The CDR3 has 14 residues. J gave up 5 bases and V 3 bases, and 1 base lay outside the gene matches. Here the CDR3 DNA reads TGTGCCAGCTCACCGACAGGGGGCGATCAGCCCCAGCATTTT. This sequence encodes CASSPTGGDQPQHF. The whole variable domain, remainder taken from reference TRBV18 and TRBJ1-5, is NAGVMQNPRHLVRRRGQEARLRCSPMKGHSHVYWYRQLPEEGLKFMVYLQKENIIDESGMPKERFSAEFPKEGPSILRIQQVVRGDSAAYFCASSPTGGDQPQHFGDGTRLSIL.

This chain connects TRBV7-3 to TRBJ2-2, with 9 bases aligning to TRBD1. The CDR3 runs 14 residues. Germline CDR1 and CDR2: SGHTA and FQGTGA. The V segment lost 6 bases and the J segment 7 bases; nucleotides outside the gene matches: 6. The CDR3, as DNA: TGTGCCAGCAGTTCACAGGGGGCTGTCGGGGAGCTGTTTTTT. This codes for CASSSQGAVGELFF.

The sample holds a few counts of this clone. The same CDR3 arises from other DNA sequences in this sample as well. The rearrangement uses TRBV24-1 and TRBJ1-2; D might be TRBD1 (6 bases). Germline CDR1 is KGHDR and CDR2 is SFDVKD. This CDR3 comprises 14 residues. Trimming removed 2 bases at V and 4 bases at J, with 10 bases between. The CDR3 here is CATSDSRGAYGYTF. As DNA, the CDR3 is TGTGCCACCAGTGATTCCCGGGGGGCCTATGGCTACACCTTC.

As regards this clone: Distinct nucleotide sequences in the sample also encode this CDR3. The chain combines TRBV5-1 with TRBJ1-1; 8 nucleotides line up with TRBD1. The CDR3 runs to 14 residues. Trimming cost V 4 bases and J 1 base; bases outside gene matches: 3. The germline CDR1 and CDR2 sequences are SGHRS and YFSETQ. CDR3 sequence: CASSPGQENTEAFF. In DNA form, the CDR3 reads TGCGCCAGCAGCCCGGGACAGGAGAACACTGAAGCTTTCTTT.

The rearrangement uses TRBV2 and TRBJ2-7; TRBD2 aligns across 7 bases. This CDR3 is built from 12 residues. V was clipped by 6 bases and J by 4 bases; unmatched bases: 3. The germline V gene encodes CDR1 SNHLY and CDR2 FYNNEI. The CDR3 sequence: CASRAGVYEQYF. The DNA of the CDR3 is TGTGCCAGCAGGGCGGGGGTATACGAGCAGTACTTC.

This clone occurred a few times. The rearrangement joins TRBV6-5 to TRBJ2-5, with unresolved D. From germline, CDR1 is MNHEY and CDR2 SVGAGI. The CDR3 spans 11 residues. V was trimmed by 6 bases and J by 5 bases, leaving 7 bases between them. CDR3 amino acids: CASSPGETQYF. The DNA of the CDR3 is TGTGCCAGCAGCCCCGGGGAGACCCAGTACTTC.

DNA for the CDR3: TGTGCCAGCAGCTCCGGGACAGGGGTCGCAGATACGCAGTATTTT. This encodes CASSSGTGVADTQYF. This chain connects TRBV11-3 to TRBJ2-3; 10 positions agree with TRBD1. This CDR3 spans 15 amino acids. Losses at the gene ends were 4 bases for V and 4 bases for J; bases not matched to a gene: 5. Germline values: CDR1 SGHNT, CDR2 YENEEA.

This chain connects TRBV29-1 to TRBJ2-7; 7 nucleotides agree with TRBD1. This CDR3 has 14 residues. Germline V gives CDR1 SQVTM, CDR2 ANQGSEA. V trimming: 7 bases; J trimming: 3 bases; junction bases outside the gene matches: 12. The CDR3 sequence is CSAGVFDRDYEQYF. CDR3 nucleotides: TGCAGCGCTGGGGTTTTCGACAGGGACTACGAGCAGTACTTC.

V is TRBV6-5 and J is TRBJ1-4; D remains unclear. V was trimmed by 8 bases and J by 1 base, leaving 8 bases between them. The CDR3 runs to 13 residues. Germline CDR1 MNHEY, CDR2 SVGAGI. This CDR3 reads CASSPGTNEKLFF. CDR3 DNA: TGTGCCAGCTCTCCAGGAACTAATGAAAAACTGTTTTTT.

This rearrangement joins TRBV3-1 (or the pseudogene TRBV3-2) to TRBJ2-7, with 7 positions matching TRBD1. The germline V gene encodes CDR1 LGHDT and CDR2 YNNKEL (reference sequence). The CDR3 has 13 amino acids. The V and J ends lost 4 bases and 3 bases, in that order; junction bases with no gene match: 3. The CDR3 sequence is CASSPTGNYEQYF. Written as DNA, the CDR3 is TGTGCCAGCAGCCCGACAGGGAACTACGAGCAGTACTTC.

The chain joins TRBV5-8 to TRBJ2-2; TRBD2 might be the D (5 bases). CDR3 length: 15 residues. The germline V gene has CDR1 SGHTS and CDR2 YDEGEE. V was shortened by 4 bases and J by 3 bases, with 13 bases between the two germline ends. The CDR3 protein is CASSAGGYHTGELFF. Written as DNA, the CDR3 is TGTGCCAGCAGCGCCGGCGGGTACCACACCGGGGAGCTGTTTTTT.

V is TRBV28 and J is TRBJ1-4; D is ambiguous. Trimming removed 2 bases from V and 0 bases from J, with 4 bases in between. Germline CDR1 MDHEN, CDR2 SYDVKM. The CDR3 has 14 residues. The CDR3, as DNA: TGTGCCAGCAGTTTACCCTCAACTAATGAAAAACTGTTTTTT. Its translation is CASSLPSTNEKLFF.

The V gene is TRBV2, the J gene TRBJ2-2; D uncertain. With 4 bases removed from V and 3 bases from J, the gap between germline ends came to 6 bases. Per the germline V gene, CDR1 is SNHLY and CDR2 is FYNNEI. The CDR3 spans 13 residues. Here the CDR3 reads CASSVIDTGELFF. CDR3 coding DNA: TGTGCCAGCAGTGTAATAGACACCGGGGAGCTGTTTTTT.

V is TRBV4-1 and J is TRBJ2-7; perhaps TRBD1 as D (6 bases). V gave up 5 bases and J gave up 6 bases, with 20 bases separating them. CDR3 length: 15 amino acids. Germline CDR1 reads MGHRA; CDR2 reads YSYEKL. DNA for the CDR3: TGCGCCAGCAGCTTCACCTGGGCAGGGGCCGGCGAGCAGTACTTC. Residues: CASSFTWAGAGEQYF.

The chain combines TRBV12-3 or TRBV12-4 with TRBJ2-3; a weak D match, TRBD2 (6 bases). V gave up 9 bases and J gave up 1 base, with 11 bases separating them. CDR3 length equals 13 residues. CDR3 region: CASIGGGTDTQYF. The DNA for the CDR3 is TGTGCCAGTATCGGCGGGGGCACAGATACGCAGTATTTT.

The DNA for the CDR3 is TGTGCCAGCAGTACCACTAGCGTGGGAGACTACGAGCAGTACTTC. Its protein product is CASSTTSVGDYEQYF. The chain couples TRBV6-2 or TRBV6-3 to TRBJ2-7; 7 bases align to TRBD2. The trim removed 5 bases at V and 3 bases at J, leaving 10 bases unmatched. This CDR3 contains 15 residues. Germline loops: CDR1 MNHEY, CDR2 SVGEGT.

This rearrangement joins TRBV2 to TRBJ1-3; D ambiguous. Per germline, CDR1 SNHLY and CDR2 FYNNEI. V shed 1 base and J shed 1 base, with 8 bases lying between them. The CDR3 loop spans 15 amino acids. The CDR3 DNA is TGTGCCAGCAGTGAAGGTCGGGGATCTGGAAACACCATATATTTT. This gives the protein CASSEGRGSGNTIYF.

The CDR3 DNA sequence: TGTGCAAGTCGCCCAGAGAGGCCCGGGGAGCTGTTTTTT. This encodes CASRPERPGELFF. The chain couples TRBV12-2 to TRBJ2-2; no check of the table's D call, TRBD2, against the DNA was made. TRBV12-2 constitutes a pseudogene. CDR3 length: 13 amino acids.

The genes are TRBV28 and TRBJ1-2, with D hard to call. The CDR3 runs to 12 residues. The V gene's germline CDR1 is MDHEN and CDR2 SYDVKM. V was cut by 4 bases and J by 4 bases, with 7 bases left in between. The CDR3 DNA is TGTGCCAGCAGTTGGGAGTCCTATGGCTACACCTTC. Translation: CASSWESYGYTF.

The chain joins TRBV5-1 to TRBJ2-1, with a weak D call TRBD1 (6 bases). Germline CDR1 is SGHRS and CDR2 is YFSETQ. Trimming cost V 0 bases and J 9 bases, with 16 bases left between them. The CDR3 extends over 15 amino acids. The CDR3 DNA sequence: TGCGCCAGCAGCTTGGGGTCACAGGGTTGGGGTGAGCAGTTCTTC. This codes for CASSLGSQGWGEQFF.

The rearrangement joins TRBV2 to TRBJ2-3; 11 bases agree with TRBD2. V was clipped by 7 bases and J by 3 bases; unmatched bases: 6. The CDR3 runs to 15 residues. The germline V gene encodes CDR1 SNHLY and CDR2 FYNNEI. CDR3 sequence: CASKRIAGGTDTQYF. The CDR3 region has the DNA TGTGCCAGCAAGAGAATAGCGGGGGGGACAGATACGCAGTATTTT.

The V gene is TRBV4-1, the J gene TRBJ2-3, with 9 bases aligning to TRBD2. The J segment lost 2 bases and the V segment lost 6 bases, leaving 18 bases of the junction unmatched. The germline V gene encodes CDR1 MGHRA and CDR2 YSYEKL. The CDR3 is 19 residues long. CDR3 loop: CASSLTPFGLAGITDTQYF. CDR3 nucleotide sequence: TGCGCCAGCAGTTTAACCCCTTTCGGGCTAGCGGGGATCACAGATACGCAGTATTTT.

Regarding this clone: The germline gene is not matched at one end of the junction; a read error may be the cause. The CDR3 protein is CATRLGGGNSHEQYF. The CDR3 DNA reads as TGTGCCACCAGACTGGGGGGGGGAAACTCCCACGAGCAGTACTTC. The chain combines TRBV2 with TRBJ2-7, with 7 bases lining up with TRBD2. Germline V gene sequence: CDR1 SNHLY, CDR2 FYNNEI. The CDR3 loop spans 15 amino acids.

This clone was counted a single time. The chain uses TRBV5-1 and TRBJ2-1; D is possibly TRBD1 (5 bases). The germline CDR1 and CDR2 sequences are SGHRS and YFSETQ. The germline V and J ends were trimmed by 4 bases and 1 base, with 15 bases remaining between them. CDR3 length: 16 residues. The CDR3 loop reads CASSLEGVPSYNEQFF. The CDR3 DNA sequence: TGCGCCAGCAGCCTGGAAGGGGTCCCTTCCTACAATGAGCAGTTCTTC.